The 7 T cell receptor beta chains presented below share a single source sample, sequenced in a study of spatial heterogeneity in lung cancer. These receptors have no identified antigens. Stated time point: sample taken at primary tumor resection. TCRdb recomputed calls from the 5' RACE reads with MiXCR, one row per CDR3 protein. In the table there are some 96,000 distinct CDR3 sequences, around 4.3% of which are singletons. Study-level results: Tumoral mutation counts were tracked by counts of expanded intratumoral alpha and beta TCRs.

Sequencing was performed on lung tumor tissue, taken at surgery. The receptors stem from a male donor with early-stage non-small cell lung cancer.

This clonotype has a count of ten or more. V gene TRBV20-1 combines with J gene TRBJ2-3; a possible D gene is TRBD1 (6 bases). The V gene lost 6 bases and the J gene lost 0 bases, with 16 bases spanning the gap. This CDR3 has 15 amino acids. Germline-derived CDR1 and CDR2 are DFQATT and SNEGSKA (reference sequence). As DNA, the CDR3 is TGCAGTGCCATGGACAGATCACATAGCACAGATACGCAGTATTTT. It is translated as CSAMDRSHSTDTQYF.

The CDR3: CASSQATGAFF. In nucleotides, the CDR3 is TGTGCCAGCAGCCAAGCTACGGGAGCTTTCTTT. V gene TRBV3-1 combines with J gene TRBJ1-1; no firm D call. This CDR3 region has 11 residues. The germline V gene encodes CDR1 LGHDT and CDR2 YNNKEL (reference sequence). Trimming shortened V by 1 base and J by 10 bases, and 7 bases separated the two germline ends.

This clonotype was seen ten or more times. The J gene is TRBJ2-6, the V gene TRBV12-3 or TRBV12-4; D uncertain. There are 15 residues in the CDR3. Trimming took 2 bases from V and 2 from J, leaving 7 bases between them. In DNA, the CDR3 is TGTGCCAGCAGTTTATCGACACCTGGGGCCAACGTCCTGACTTTC. Its protein is CASSLSTPGANVLTF.

The chain joins TRBV7-9 to TRBJ2-1; 13 nucleotides agree with TRBD2. The CDR3 totals 14 residues. J gave up 8 bases and V 8 bases, and 6 bases lay outside the gene matches. The germline CDR1 and CDR2 sequences are SEHNR and FQNEAQ (reference sequence). This CDR3 is CASGWTSGSDEQFF. DNA for the CDR3: TGTGCCAGCGGTTGGACTAGCGGGAGTGATGAGCAGTTCTTC.

Ten or more counts support this clonotype. This chain joins TRBV29-1 and TRBJ2-5, with D unclear. V lost 3 bases, J lost 1 base, and 6 bases lay in between. This CDR3 comprises 12 residues. The V gene's germline CDR1 is SQVTM and CDR2 ANQGSEA. CDR3 residues: CSVDRTQETQYF. The CDR3 bases are TGCAGCGTTGATCGGACCCAAGAGACCCAGTACTTC.

This clonotype was picked up many times. This chain connects TRBV6-2 or TRBV6-3 to TRBJ1-1, with D possibly TRBD1 on 5 matching bases. V was pared by 5 bases and J by 11 bases, with 12 bases between. The CDR3 sequence is 11 residues long. Germline V gene sequence: CDR1 MNHEY, CDR2 SVGEGT. CDR3 sequence: CASSGGVLAFF. For the CDR3, the DNA is TGTGCCAGCAGTGGAGGGGTGTTGGCTTTCTTT.

This clonotype was observed many times. The chain links TRBV20-1 to TRBJ1-4; tentative D call: TRBD1 (5 bases). This CDR3 has 15 residues. V was trimmed by 3 bases and J by 0 bases, leaving 11 bases between them. Germline CDR1 is DFQATT and CDR2 is SNEGSKA (reference sequence). The CDR3, as DNA: TGCAGTGCTAGGGAAACAGGAGCAACTAATGAAAAACTGTTTTTT. Amino acids: CSARETGATNEKLFF.